These T cell receptor beta chains were read from a single sample in a study of T cells of healthy individuals. TCRdb passed the 5' RACE reads through MiXCR, listing each CDR3 protein once. The sample lists 55,000 to 65,000 distinct CDR3 sequences, roughly 17% occurring once. The receptors were sampled from a human donor in good health. Both conserved end residues are part of each CDR3. D genes are given only for firm matches. Clone size is given for some rows only: seen once, a few or many times, or a class if the clone is expanded.

DNA | CDR3 | V | D | J | size
TGTGCCACCAGCAGAGGCCGGGGTTCCCCTCTCTACGAGCAGTACTTC | CATSRGRGSPLYEQYF | TRBV15 | NA | TRBJ2-7 | many
TGTGCCAGCAGCTACCTAGGACCGGTCTCCTACGAGCAGTACTTC | CASSYLGPVSYEQYF | TRBV5-6 | NA | TRBJ2-7 | NA
TGTGCCAGCAGTTTACTACTAGTCGGTGAGCAGTTCTTC | CASSLLLVGEQFF | TRBV12-3/TRBV12-4 | NA | TRBJ2-1 | many
TGTGCCAGCAATGGTTTCTTCACAGATACGCAGTATTTT | CASNGFFTDTQYF | TRBV5-6 | NA | TRBJ2-3 | NA
TGTGCCAGTAGTTCATTTAGCGGGCAGTACGAGCAGTACTTC | CASSSFSGQYEQYF | TRBV19 | TRBD2 | TRBJ2-7 | few
TGTGCCAGCACGGGTCGGCGCTTGGCTTTCTTT | CASTGRRLAFF | TRBV28 | NA | TRBJ1-1 | NA
TGTGCCAGCAGCTTAAGGGGCGACGGCACAGATACGCAGTATTTT | CASSLRGDGTDTQYF | TRBV7-2 | NA | TRBJ2-3 | few
TGTGCCAGCAGCCAAGGGCGGGGTCGCGGGAACACTGAAGCTTTCTTT | CASSQGRGRGNTEAFF | TRBV3-1 | NA | TRBJ1-1 | many
TGTGCCAGCAGCTCAGAAGAGACCCAGTACTTC | CASSSEETQYF | TRBV7-9 | NA | TRBJ2-5 | few
TGCAGCGCCGCAGGCGGGGAGAACACTGAAGCTTTCTTT | CSAAGGENTEAFF | TRBV29-1 | NA | TRBJ1-1 | many
TGTGCCAGCAGCGAAGGGACTAGCGGGAGTAGGGCCGCTACGCAGTATTTT | CASSEGTSGSRAATQYF | TRBV9 | TRBD2 | TRBJ2-3 | few